This T cell receptor (beta chain) came from a study of molecular identifiers for immune sequencing clone quantification. This clonotype was counted at least ten times. TCRdb independently ran MiXCR on the PCR reads; one entry per CDR3 protein. The top ten hold 0.7% to 0.95% of the sample, which has around 300,000 distinct CDR3 sequences, roughly a quarter seen once. Trimming pared 5 bases from V and 1 base from J, leaving 19 bases between. The CDR3 contains 17 residues. Germline CDR1 and CDR2: SGHTA and FQGNSA. This chain joins TRBV7-2 and TRBJ2-3; maybe TRBD1 (6 bases). This receptor was obtained from a human donor in good health. Some libraries in this study had Jurkat cell RNA spiked in. Sequenced sample: naive CD8+ T cells from blood, with Jurkat cell RNA spiked in. The subset here: FACS-sorted CD8+CD4-CCR7+CD45RA+ naive T cells. The CDR3 region is CASSDRPFLGGTDTQYF. CDR3 in DNA: TGTGCCAGCAGCGACAGGCCCTTCCTGGGGGGCACAGATACGCAGTATTTT.